This record covers a single TCR beta chain. Original data processing: Reference gene primer amplification in the assay estimated nucleated cell counts. Measured with immunoSEQ multiplex PCR; TCRdb has only the in-frame clones, and not every one. V, J and clone size are those of that table, while D and trimming were read from the DNA. The sample holds some 190,000 clones, around 83% seen once. This record belongs to a study of blood T cell repertoires in COVID-19. Study at large: Whether acute or convalescent, the COVID-19 samples came from the United States, Italy and Spain. T cells, B-cell-depleted T cells, or PBMCs supplied cDNA or gDNA.

CDR1 is MNHEY and CDR2 is SMNVEV in the germline V gene (reference sequence). This CDR3 comprises 13 residues. V was cut by 3 bases and J by 2 bases, with 7 bases left in between. This clonotype was sampled from a woman older than 75 with acute or convalescent COVID-19. The chain links TRBV27 to TRBJ1-2, with D possibly matching TRBD1 (5 bases). What was sequenced was peripheral blood. The CDR3 is CASSFGGNYGYTF. Here the CDR3 DNA reads TGTGCCAGCAGTTTTGGGGGGAACTATGGCTACACCTTC.